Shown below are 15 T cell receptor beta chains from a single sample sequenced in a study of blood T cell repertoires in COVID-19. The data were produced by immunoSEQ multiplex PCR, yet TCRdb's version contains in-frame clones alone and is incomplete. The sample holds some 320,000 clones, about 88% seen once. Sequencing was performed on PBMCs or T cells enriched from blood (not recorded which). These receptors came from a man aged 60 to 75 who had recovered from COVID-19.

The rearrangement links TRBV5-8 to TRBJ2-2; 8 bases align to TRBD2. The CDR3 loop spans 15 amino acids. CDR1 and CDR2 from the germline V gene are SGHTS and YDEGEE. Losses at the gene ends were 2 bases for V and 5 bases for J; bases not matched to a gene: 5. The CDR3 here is CASSLAGVGTGELFF. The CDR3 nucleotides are TGTGCCAGCAGCTTAGCGGGAGTAGGTACCGGGGAGCTGTTTTTT.

The CDR3 reads CASSPGVAQYEQYF. The CDR3 nucleotides read TGTGCCAGCAGCCCCGGGGTAGCGCAGTACGAGCAGTACTTC. The chain carries TRBV6-5 and TRBJ2-7, with a tentative D call TRBD2 (5 bases). The germline gives CDR1 MNHEY, CDR2 SVGAGI. V was cut by 6 bases and J by 4 bases, with 16 bases left in between. The CDR3 sequence is 14 residues long.

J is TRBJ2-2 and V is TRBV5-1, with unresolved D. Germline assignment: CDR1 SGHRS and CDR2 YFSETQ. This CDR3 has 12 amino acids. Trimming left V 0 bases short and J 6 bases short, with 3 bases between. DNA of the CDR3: TGCGCCAGCAGCTTGGCCGCCGGGGAGCTGTTTTTT. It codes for CASSLAAGELFF.

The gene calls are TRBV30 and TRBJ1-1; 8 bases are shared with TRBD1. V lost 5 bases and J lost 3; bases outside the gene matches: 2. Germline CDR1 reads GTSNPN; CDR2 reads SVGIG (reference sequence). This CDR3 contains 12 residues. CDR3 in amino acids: CAWETGDTEAFF. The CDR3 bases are TGTGCCTGGGAGACAGGGGACACTGAAGCTTTCTTT.

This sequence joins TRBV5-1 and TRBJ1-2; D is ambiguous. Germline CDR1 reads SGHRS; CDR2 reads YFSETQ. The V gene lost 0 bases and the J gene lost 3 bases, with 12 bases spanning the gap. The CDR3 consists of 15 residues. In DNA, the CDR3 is TGCGCCAGCAGCTTGGAACAGACTAAATACTATGGCTACACCTTC. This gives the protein CASSLEQTKYYGYTF.

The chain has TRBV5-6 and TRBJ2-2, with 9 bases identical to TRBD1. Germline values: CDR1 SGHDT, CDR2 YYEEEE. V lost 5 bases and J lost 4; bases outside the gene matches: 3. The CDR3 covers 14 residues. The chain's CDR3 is CASRRQGGTGELFF. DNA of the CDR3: TGTGCCAGCAGGCGACAGGGGGGCACCGGGGAGCTGTTTTTT.

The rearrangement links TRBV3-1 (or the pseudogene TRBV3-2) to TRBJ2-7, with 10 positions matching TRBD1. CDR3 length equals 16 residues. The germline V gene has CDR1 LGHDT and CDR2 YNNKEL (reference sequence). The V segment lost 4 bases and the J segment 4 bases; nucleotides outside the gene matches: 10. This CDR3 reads CASSPPGQGTGYEQYF. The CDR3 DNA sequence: TGTGCCAGCAGCCCTCCGGGACAGGGGACAGGGTACGAGCAGTACTTC.

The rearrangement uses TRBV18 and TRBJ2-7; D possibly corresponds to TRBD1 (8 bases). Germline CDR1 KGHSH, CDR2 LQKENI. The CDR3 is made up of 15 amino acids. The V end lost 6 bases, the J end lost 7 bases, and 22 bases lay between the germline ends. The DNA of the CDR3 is TGTGCCAGCTCCCGGATTTCGGACAGGGAGGGGGAGCAGTACTTC. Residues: CASSRISDREGEQYF.

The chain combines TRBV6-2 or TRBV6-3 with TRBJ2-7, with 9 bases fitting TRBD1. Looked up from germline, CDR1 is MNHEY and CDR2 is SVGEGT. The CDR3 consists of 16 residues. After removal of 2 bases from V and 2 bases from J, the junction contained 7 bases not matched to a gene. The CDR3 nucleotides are TGTGCCAGCAGTTACAATGGGACAGGGTTCCCCTACGAGCAGTACTTC. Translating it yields CASSYNGTGFPYEQYF.

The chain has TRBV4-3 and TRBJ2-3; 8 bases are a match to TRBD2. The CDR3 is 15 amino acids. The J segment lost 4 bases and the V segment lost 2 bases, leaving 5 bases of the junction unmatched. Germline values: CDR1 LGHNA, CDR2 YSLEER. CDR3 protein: CASSQIGGGPDTQYF. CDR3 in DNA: TGCGCCAGCAGCCAAATCGGGGGGGGCCCAGATACGCAGTATTTT.

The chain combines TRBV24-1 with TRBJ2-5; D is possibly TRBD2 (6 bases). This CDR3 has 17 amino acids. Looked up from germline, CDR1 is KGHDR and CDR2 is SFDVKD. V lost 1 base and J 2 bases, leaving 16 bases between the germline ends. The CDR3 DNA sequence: TGTGCCACCAGTGATTTCAAATCGGGAGACTTTCAAGAGACCCAGTACTTC. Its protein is CATSDFKSGDFQETQYF.

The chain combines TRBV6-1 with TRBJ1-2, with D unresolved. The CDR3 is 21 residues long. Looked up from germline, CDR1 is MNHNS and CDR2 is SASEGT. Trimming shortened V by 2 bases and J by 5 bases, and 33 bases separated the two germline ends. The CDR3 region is CASSERSREAFVGPLHYGYTF. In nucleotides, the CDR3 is TGTGCCAGCAGTGAAAGGAGTCGGGAGGCATTCGTAGGGCCGCTACATTATGGCTACACCTTC.

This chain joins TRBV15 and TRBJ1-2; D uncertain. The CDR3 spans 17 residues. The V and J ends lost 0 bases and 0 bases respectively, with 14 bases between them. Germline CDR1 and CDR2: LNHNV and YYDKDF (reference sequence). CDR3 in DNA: TGTGCCACCAGCAGAGATATAGAGGAAATAGCTAACTATGGCTACACCTTC. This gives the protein CATSRDIEEIANYGYTF.

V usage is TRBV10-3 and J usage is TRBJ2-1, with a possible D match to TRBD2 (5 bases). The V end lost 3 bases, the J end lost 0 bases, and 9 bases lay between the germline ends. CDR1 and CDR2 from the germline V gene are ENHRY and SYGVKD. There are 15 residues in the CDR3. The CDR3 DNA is TGTGCCATCAGTGAAAGGGAGAGCTCCTACAATGAGCAGTTCTTC. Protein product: CAISERESSYNEQFF.

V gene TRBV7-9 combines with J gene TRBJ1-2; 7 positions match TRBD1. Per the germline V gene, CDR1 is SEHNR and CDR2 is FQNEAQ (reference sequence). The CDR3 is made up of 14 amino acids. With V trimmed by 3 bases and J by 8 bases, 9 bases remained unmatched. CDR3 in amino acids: CASSLTGITGGYTF. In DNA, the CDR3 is TGTGCCAGCAGCTTGACAGGGATTACGGGCGGCTACACCTTC.